This TCR beta chain comes out of a study of cytomegalovirus exposure and HLA in healthy donors. Study observations and caveats: Available immune exposure information was restricted to CMV serostatus only.

PCR primers comprised 60 Vbeta and 13 Jbeta primers. TCRdb keeps only in-frame clones here, not all; method: immunoSEQ multiplex PCR. The sample records about 130,000 clones, about 81% being singletons. In the case of this clone: No antigen is known for it.

This CDR3 is 14 amino acids long. V lost 4 bases and J 6 bases, leaving 14 bases between the germline ends. The sample comprised PBMCs. The source of this sequence is a woman aged 25 to 39 in good health and CMV-seronegative. The chain recombines TRBV5-3 with TRBJ1-5, with D maybe TRBD1 (6 bases). TRBV5-3 is placed among ORFs of uncertain function. Here the CDR3 DNA reads TGTGCCAGAAGCGGGGGCAGGGGAGTTCAGCCCCAGCATTTT. This codes for CARSGGRGVQPQHF.